This TCR beta chain is drawn from a study of T-cell reconstitution after alpha-beta-depleted transplantation in children. Comment on this clonotype: Antigen specificity is unknown.

Findings and caveats of the study: The authors attributed T-cell counts and diversity one year after transplant mostly to newly produced T cells. TCRbeta diversity was high at day 60 in some patients (a result of surviving recipient T cells and thymic progenitors). Two months or so post-transplant, alpha-beta T cells reportedly derived from several hundred expanded graft clones.

The germline gives CDR1 WSHSY, CDR2 SAAADI. V was shortened by 8 bases and J by 0 bases, with 13 bases between the two germline ends. This CDR3 comprises 14 residues. Library preparation (for TCRbeta) was performed with unique molecular identifiers. Via MiXCR, TCRdb re-called the PCR reads, giving one row per CDR3 protein. The repertoire holds around 800,000 distinct CDR3 sequences, with approximately 15% as singletons. This chain links TRBV10-2 with TRBJ2-5, with unresolved D. The origin of this receptor is a male patient younger than 18 who had a stem cell transplant for acute lymphoblastic leukemia, so the T cells may come from the graft donor. Sequenced here: PBMCs, mostly from graft donor cells, sampled 360 days after TCRalphabeta/CD19-depleted stem cell transplant. CDR3 region: CASLPRHYQETQYF. CDR3 nucleotide sequence: TGCGCCAGCTTACCTAGGCACTACCAAGAGACCCAGTACTTC.